This is a list of T cell receptor beta chains from one sample in a study of T-cell reconstitution after alpha-beta-depleted transplantation in children. TCRdb re-called the PCR reads through MiXCR, storing one row per CDR3 protein. The table lists a few hundred thousand distinct CDR3 sequences, about a tenth of them singletons. Sequenced here: PBMCs from the stem cell graft donor, sampled from the stem cell graft. The receptors were sampled from a human donor who donated a stem cell graft to a child with acute lymphoblastic leukemia. CDR3s include the opening cysteine and the closing phenylalanine or tryptophan. The order of the fields is clone size, J gene, V gene, D gene, CDR3 DNA, CDR3 protein. A D gene is named only where the DNA matches it firmly. Where a row states a size, it is once, few, many or the class of an expanded clone; other rows omit it.

NA	TRBJ2-1	TRBV5-6	NA	TGTGCCAGCAGCCCGTTGGAGGGAGCTGAGCAGTTCTTC	CASSPLEGAEQFF
NA	TRBJ1-4	TRBV28	NA	TGTGCCAGCAGTTTATCCCAGTTAAGGGGCAGGGGATCCGAAAAACTGTTTTTT	CASSLSQLRGRGSEKLFF
few	TRBJ2-1	TRBV27	TRBD2	TGTGCCAGCAGGATGTCACTAGCGGTTAGCTCCTACAATGAGCAGTTCTTC	CASRMSLAVSSYNEQFF
NA	TRBJ2-7	TRBV4-1	NA	TGCGCCAGCAGCCAAGGCGGGACAAACTACGAGCAGTACTTC	CASSQGGTNYEQYF
NA	TRBJ1-3	TRBV30	NA	TGTGCCTGGAGTCCCTCTGGAAACACCATATATTTT	CAWSPSGNTIYF
many	TRBJ2-2	TRBV24-1	TRBD2	TGTGCCACCAGTGATCCCACGGCGGGGGTCCGGGAGCTGTTTTTT	CATSDPTAGVRELFF
many	TRBJ2-5	TRBV5-1	TRBD2	TGCGCCAGCAGCTTGGGGACTAGCGGAAACCAAGAGACCCAGTACTTC	CASSLGTSGNQETQYF
many	TRBJ2-1	TRBV20-1	NA	TGCAGTGCTAGCGTCGGGAACAATGAGCAGTTCTTC	CSASVGNNEQFF
few	TRBJ2-1	TRBV10-3	TRBD2	TGTGCCATCAGTGGGTCGGGAGGGATAACCTATGAGCAGTTCTTC	CAISGSGGITYEQFF
NA	TRBJ1-4	TRBV30	TRBD1	TGTGCCTGGAGTGTAGGGACAGGGGGCGCGGATGAAAAACTGTTTTTT	CAWSVGTGGADEKLFF
few	TRBJ2-5	TRBV11-1	NA	TGTGCCAGCAGCTTGAAGGCTGCCCTAGCTGCCGGTCCAGAGACCCAGTACTTC	CASSLKAALAAGPETQYF
NA	TRBJ2-5	TRBV12-3/TRBV12-4	NA	TGTGCCAGCAGTTTCAGGGTGGGACGGGAAGAGACCCAGTACTTC	CASSFRVGREETQYF
NA	TRBJ2-3	TRBV29-1	TRBD1	TGCAGCGTTGTACGCCAGGGGGCCCCGTCTACGCAGTATTTT	CSVVRQGAPSTQYF
NA	TRBJ2-1	TRBV7-6	TRBD2	TGTGCTAGCAGCTTTAGCGGGACCAACAATGAGCACTTCTTC	CASSFSGTNNEHFF